This TCR beta chain was sequenced during a study of tumor-infiltrating lymphocytes in primary liver carcinoma. Note on this clonotype: Germline and junction disagree at one end, which may indicate a read error.

This CDR3 has 13 amino acids. From germline, CDR1 is MNHNS and CDR2 SASEGT. Co-extraction yielded RNA and DNA from about 20-30 mg of unsorted bulk tissue. Researchers generated TCR beta cDNA from approximately 520 ng of total RNA, relying on a constant-region primer. Three nested multiplex PCR rounds, a slightly modified ARM-PCR method, built the TCR beta libraries. Amplification in the first two PCR rounds was performed using TRBV1-TRBV30 forward primers and a C-beta reverse primer for 10 cycles each. TCRdb independently ran MiXCR on the multiplex PCR reads; one entry per CDR3 protein. The sample shows roughly 50,000 distinct CDR3 sequences, over 65% of them seen only once.

Sequenced: liver tumor tissue from sampling region 2. Subset meaning: tumor region T2, inferior pole. The rearrangement uses TRBV6-1 and TRBJ2-2; D might be TRBD1 or TRBD2, each matching 5 bases. The TCR was taken from a man aged 35 to 55 with primary liver carcinoma and hepatitis B virus infection. CDR3 amino acids: CASSEHGVGELLF. The CDR3 bases are TGTGCCAGCAGTGAACACGGAGTAGGGGAGCTGCTTTTT.